This T cell receptor beta chain was found in a study of blood T cell repertoires in COVID-19. In the source study's methods: Amplification from reference gene primers served as the basis for estimated nucleated cell counts. Assay: immunoSEQ multiplex PCR; the TCRdb copy retains only in-frame clones and omits some. That table gives V, J and clone size, and the DNA gave D and trimming. The sample holds about 250,000 clones, 89% seen once. The sample consisted of peripheral blood. This clonotype was obtained from a woman in her thirties or forties who had recovered from COVID-19.

The CDR3 loop is CASSPQGASGYTF. The CDR3 bases are TGTGCCAGCAGCCCCCAAGGAGCCAGTGGCTACACCTTC. This chain joins TRBV5-5 and TRBJ1-2; D gene uncertain. CDR3 length: 13 amino acids. The germline V gene encodes CDR1 SGHKS and CDR2 YYEKEE (reference sequence). Trimming pared 4 bases from V and 7 bases from J, leaving 14 bases between. Filled out from reference TRBV5-5 and TRBJ1-2, the complete variable domain reads DAGVTQSPTHLIKTRGQQVTLRCSPISGHKSVSWYQQVLGQGPQFIFQYYEKEERGRGNFPDRFSARQFPNYSSELNVNALLLGDSALYLCASSPQGASGYTFGSGTRLTVV.